This record looks at one T cell receptor (beta chain) sequence and its context. This sample is part of a study of blood T cell repertoires in COVID-19. Study information: Acute and convalescent COVID-19 samples came from the United States, Italy and Spain.

Recruits, aged roughly 18 to 89 years, lived in 24 US areas. Clinical histories supplied by participants themselves formed the basis of cohort assignment. Recovery among Cohort 3 donors was established by two negative PCRs, clearance, or symptom resolution. Trimming stripped 4 bases from V and 6 bases from J, with 15 bases between. This CDR3 comprises 14 residues. Germline CDR1 SGHAT, CDR2 FQNNGV. TCRdb keeps only in-frame clones here, not all; method: immunoSEQ multiplex PCR. The table records about 180,000 clones, around 82% of them present only once. Sequencing was done on a sample of PBMCs or T cells enriched from blood (not recorded which). This TCR was sampled from a man aged 55 to 70 who had recovered from COVID-19. J is TRBJ1-1 and V is TRBV11-2; no clear D. The CDR3 nucleotides are TGTGCCAGCAGCTCCGCCACTCGTCGGGCTGAAGCTTTCTTT. This gives the protein CASSSATRRAEAFF.